This TCR beta chain originates from a study of cytomegalovirus exposure and HLA in healthy donors. It was with 60 Vbeta and 13 Jbeta primers that the PCR ran. Here immunoSEQ multiplex PCR was the method, and the copy in TCRdb shows in-frame clones only, minus some. The repertoire holds more than 110,000 clones, with approximately 84% as singletons. For this clone: What it recognizes is unknown.

The CDR3 spans 16 residues. The germline V gene has CDR1 KGHSH and CDR2 LQKENI. Germline trimming cut 4 bases from V and 1 base from J; bases unmatched to any gene: 3. Broader study findings: Indistinguishable V segments, including TRBV6-2 and TRBV6-3, were excluded. For most TCR sequences rarity was the rule, although some public TCRs occurred in many donors. In a later analysis, specific HLA alleles were associated with approximately 17,000 TCR beta sequences at a 0.05 false discovery rate.

Material: PBMCs. The TCR was taken from a man aged 25-45 years in good health and CMV-seropositive. The rearrangement links TRBV18 to TRBJ2-5, with TRBD2 matching 13 bases. CDR3 region: CASSRGLAGAQETQYF. The CDR3 DNA follows: TGTGCCAGCTCACGAGGACTAGCGGGGGCCCAAGAGACCCAGTACTTC.